This TCR beta chain was sequenced during a study of blood T cell repertoires in COVID-19. Overall study context: PBMCs, B-cell-depleted T cells, or T cells provided the cDNA or gDNA that made up the material.

In the study's own analysis: The authors estimated nucleated cell counts from reference gene primer amplification. Generated by immunoSEQ multiplex PCR, the TCRdb table keeps only in-frame clones and is missing some. V and J calls plus clone size are reproduced from that table; the DNA served to infer D and trimming. Of a few hundred thousand clones listed, around 90% are singletons. Everyone who took part was roughly 18 to 89 years old, and they came from about 23 US areas. Categorization into cohorts depended on clinical history that participants reported. The germline V gene has CDR1 SGHVS and CDR2 FQNEAQ. The V and J ends lost 1 base and 2 bases respectively, with 12 bases between them. The CDR3 covers 16 residues.

The sequenced material came from PBMCs or T cells enriched from blood (not recorded which). The V gene is TRBV7-8, the J gene TRBJ1-3; a possible D gene is TRBD1 (6 bases). The TCR originated in a woman in her late teens or twenties with acute COVID-19. The CDR3 DNA reads TGTGCCAGCAGCTTAGTAGCGAGGGGGACTGGAAACACCATATATTTT. It encodes CASSLVARGTGNTIYF.